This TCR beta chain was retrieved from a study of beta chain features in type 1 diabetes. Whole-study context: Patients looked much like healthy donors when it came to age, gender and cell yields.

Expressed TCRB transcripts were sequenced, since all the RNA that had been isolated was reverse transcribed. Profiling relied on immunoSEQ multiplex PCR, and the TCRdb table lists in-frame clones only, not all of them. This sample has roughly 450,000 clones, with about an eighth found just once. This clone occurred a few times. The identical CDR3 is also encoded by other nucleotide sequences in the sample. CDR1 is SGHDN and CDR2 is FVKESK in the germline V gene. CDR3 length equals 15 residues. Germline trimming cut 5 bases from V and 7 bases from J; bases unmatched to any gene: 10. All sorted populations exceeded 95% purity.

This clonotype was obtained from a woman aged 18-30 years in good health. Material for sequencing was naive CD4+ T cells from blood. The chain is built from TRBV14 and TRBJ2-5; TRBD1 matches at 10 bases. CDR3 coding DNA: TGTGCCAGCAGCGGGCCGACAGGGGGCGTCGGGACCCAGTACTTC. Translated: CASSGPTGGVGTQYF. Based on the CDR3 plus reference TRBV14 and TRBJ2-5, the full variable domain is EAGVTQFPSHSVIEKGQTVTLRCDPISGHDNLYWYRRVMGKEIKFLLHFVKESKQDESGMPNNRFLAERTGGTYSTLKVQPAELEDSGVYFCASSGPTGGVGTQYFGPGTRLLVL.